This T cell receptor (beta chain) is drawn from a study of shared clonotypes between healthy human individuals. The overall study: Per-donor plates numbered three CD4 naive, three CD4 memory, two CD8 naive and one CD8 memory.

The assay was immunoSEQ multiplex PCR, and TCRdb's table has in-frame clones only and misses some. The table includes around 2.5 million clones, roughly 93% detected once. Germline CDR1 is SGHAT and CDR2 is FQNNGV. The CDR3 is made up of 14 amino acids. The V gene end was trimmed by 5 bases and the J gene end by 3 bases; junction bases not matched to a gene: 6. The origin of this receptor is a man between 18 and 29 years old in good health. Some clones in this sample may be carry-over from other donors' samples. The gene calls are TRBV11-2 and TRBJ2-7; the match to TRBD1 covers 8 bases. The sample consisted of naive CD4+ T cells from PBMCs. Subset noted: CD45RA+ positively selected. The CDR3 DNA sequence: TGTGCCAGCAGCCACCCGGGACAGGTCTACGAGCAGTACTTC. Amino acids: CASSHPGQVYEQYF. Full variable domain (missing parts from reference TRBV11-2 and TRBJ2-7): EAGVAQSPRYKIIEKRQSVAFWCNPISGHATLYWYQQILGQGPKLLIQFQNNGVVDDSQLPKDRFSAERLKGVDSTLKIQPAKLEDSAVYLCASSHPGQVYEQYFGPGTRLTVT.